The rows below give T cell receptor beta chains drawn from one sample of a study of blood T cell repertoires in COVID-19. Libraries were prepared by immunoSEQ multiplex PCR; TCRdb keeps only in-frame clonotypes and omits some of them. The sample lists roughly 330,000 clones; 83% were seen once. The sequenced sample consisted of peripheral blood. Source of these receptors: a woman aged 45-60 years with acute or convalescent COVID-19. The CDR3 runs from the conserved cysteine through the conserved F or W. A D gene is named only where the DNA matches it firmly. The listing skips clone size in some rows; elsewhere it reads once, few, many or a size class.

len	v_gene	abundance	j_gene	d_gene	CDR3nt	CDR3aa
16	TRBV7-9	once	TRBJ2-3	TRBD2	TGTGCCAGTGTGGGACTAGCGGGAGGGCAATCAGATACGCAGTATTTT	CASVGLAGGQSDTQYF
17	TRBV6-1	.	TRBJ1-3	.	TGTGCCAGCAGTGAAGCGCGGGGGGGGGCGCCCGGAAACACCATATATTTT	CASSEARGGAPGNTIYF
12	TRBV6-6	few	TRBJ2-1	.	TGTGCCAGCAGCTTGACTAGAAATGAGCAGTTCTTC	CASSLTRNEQFF
14	TRBV30	.	TRBJ1-5	.	TGTGCCTGGGATGCCGGGACTCGGAGTCAGCCCCAGCATTTT	CAWDAGTRSQPQHF
18	TRBV7-2	.	TRBJ2-2	TRBD2	TGTGCCAGCAGCTTCAAGCTAGCGGGAGGGTCCTTCGGCGGGGAGCTGTTTTTT	CASSFKLAGGSFGGELFF
14	TRBV6-5	.	TRBJ2-2	.	TGTGCCAGCAGATACGGGACACGGCCCGGGGAGCTGTTTTTT	CASRYGTRPGELFF
16	TRBV10-3	.	TRBJ2-3	TRBD2	TGTGCCATCGTATTTAGCGGGGCGAGGGCCGCAGATACGCAGTATTTT	CAIVFSGARAADTQYF
14	TRBV7-9	.	TRBJ2-3	.	TGTGCCAGCAGCTTAAACAGGGTCCCAGATACGCAGTATTTT	CASSLNRVPDTQYF
15	TRBV7-3	.	TRBJ2-2	.	TGTGCCAGCAGTTCAAGGACAGCGAACACCGGGGAGCTGTTTTTT	CASSSRTANTGELFF
14	TRBV2	.	TRBJ2-3	.	TGTGCCAGCAGTGAGGAGACTAGTGGGGATACGCAGTATTTT	CASSEETSGDTQYF
16	TRBV18	.	TRBJ1-4	TRBD1	TGTGCCAGCTCACCAAGGGGACAGGAGAAAAATGAAAAACTGTTTTTT	CASSPRGQEKNEKLFF
16	TRBV5-8	.	TRBJ1-1	.	TGTGCCAGCAGCTTCACCCGATCGACAGAGAACACTGAAGCTTTCTTT	CASSFTRSTENTEAFF
15	TRBV5-1	.	TRBJ2-2	.	TGCGCCAGCAGGCTTACGGGGGCGAACACCGGGGAGCTGTTTTTT	CASRLTGANTGELFF
13	TRBV27	.	TRBJ2-3	.	TGTGCCAGCAGCTCGGACAGCCCAGATACGCAGTATTTT	CASSSDSPDTQYF
15	TRBV12-5	.	TRBJ2-5	TRBD1	TGTGCTAGTGGTCCAGGGGGATCCTACCAAGAGACCCAGTACTTC	CASGPGGSYQETQYF
11	TRBV19	.	TRBJ1-1	.	TGTGCCAGTGTCATTTACACTGAAGCTTTCTTT	CASVIYTEAFF
14	TRBV6-6	.	TRBJ2-2	TRBD1	TGTGCCAGCAGGGACAGGGGAAGGACCGGGGAGCTGTTTTTT	CASRDRGRTGELFF
13	TRBV5-1	.	TRBJ1-1	TRBD1	TGCGCCAGCAGCCGAGGGGGCACCTTTGAAGCTTTCTTT	CASSRGGTFEAFF
15	TRBV9	once	TRBJ2-1	TRBD2	TGTGCCAGCAGCTCGACTAGCGGTTCCTACAATGAGCAGTTCTTC	CASSSTSGSYNEQFF
11	TRBV29-1	.	TRBJ1-2	.	TGCAGCGTTGACGTAAACTATGGCTACACCTTC	CSVDVNYGYTF
14	TRBV15	.	TRBJ1-1	TRBD1	TGTGCCACCAGCCCAAGGACAGGGAGCACTGAAGCTTTCTTT	CATSPRTGSTEAFF
15	TRBV18	once	TRBJ1-1	TRBD1	TGTGCCAGCTCACCACAGAACAGGGGCTACACTGAAGCTTTCTTT	CASSPQNRGYTEAFF
15	TRBV6-5	.	TRBJ1-5	.	TGTGCCAGCAGCCCAGGGGTTCAAGGCAATCAGCCCCAGCATTTT	CASSPGVQGNQPQHF
15	TRBV3-1/TRBV3-2	.	TRBJ2-7	.	TGTGCCAGCAGCCCGACCGGGACTCCTGCCTACGAGCAGTACTTC	CASSPTGTPAYEQYF
16	TRBV4-1	.	TRBJ2-5	TRBD1	TGCGCCAGCAGCCCCGGACAGGGGGTGGTGTGGGAGACCCAGTACTTC	CASSPGQGVVWETQYF
15	TRBV7-6	.	TRBJ1-4	.	TGTGCCAGCAGCTTAACGCAGAACCGTAATGAAAAACTGTTTTTT	CASSLTQNRNEKLFF
15	TRBV10-1	few	TRBJ2-1	.	TGCGCCAGCAGTTCCGACCCAGGGGGGTACAATGAGCAGTTCTTC	CASSSDPGGYNEQFF
15	TRBV18	.	TRBJ2-1	TRBD2	TGTGCCAGCTCGCAACTAGCGGGAGCGGACAGTGAGCAGTTCTTC	CASSQLAGADSEQFF
14	TRBV2	.	TRBJ1-4	TRBD1	TGTGCCAGCAGTTCAGACAGGGGAAGTGAAAAACTGTTTTTT	CASSSDRGSEKLFF
14	TRBV27	few	TRBJ1-2	TRBD1	TGTGCCAGCAGTTACCAGACAGGGTATGGCGGCTACACCTTC	CASSYQTGYGGYTF
14	TRBV6-5	.	TRBJ1-5	.	TGTGCCAGCAGTTTTCTAGGGGAAAATCAGCCCCAGCATTTT	CASSFLGENQPQHF
15	TRBV19	.	TRBJ1-4	.	TGTGCCAGTAGTATAGGGGGCAGAGAGAATGAAAAACTGTTTTTT	CASSIGGRENEKLFF
14	TRBV29-1	.	TRBJ2-7	.	TGCAGCGCAACCCCCCCGACAGCTACCTACGAGCAGTACTTC	CSATPPTATYEQYF
12	TRBV5-1	.	TRBJ2-5	.	TGCGCCAGCAGCTCCACTCAAGAGACCCAGTACTTC	CASSSTQETQYF
15	TRBV6-9	once	TRBJ2-2	.	TGTGCCAGCAGTTATCAAACAGGGAAAGGCGGGGAGCTGTTTTTT	CASSYQTGKGGELFF
13	TRBV14	.	TRBJ1-2	.	TGTGCCAGCAGCCAAGACAGAACCTATGGCTACACCTTC	CASSQDRTYGYTF
15	TRBV9	.	TRBJ1-4	.	TGTGCCAGCAGCGTGCACGATTGGCCGATCGAAAAACTGTTTTTT	CASSVHDWPIEKLFF
11	TRBV10-3	.	TRBJ1-2	TRBD1	TGTGCCATTGCGACAGGGAGCGGCTACACCTTC	CAIATGSGYTF
16	TRBV11-2	.	TRBJ1-1	.	TGTGCCAGCAGCCGACGTCGTGGGGGCTCGGACACTGAAGCTTTCTTT	CASSRRRGGSDTEAFF
14	TRBV19	few	TRBJ1-4	.	TGTGCCAGTAGTTCGGGACACCGTAATGAAAAACTGTTTTTT	CASSSGHRNEKLFF
10	TRBV6-6	.	TRBJ2-2	.	TGTGCCACTTACACCGGGGAGCTGTTTTTT	CATYTGELFF
13	TRBV7-2	.	TRBJ1-6	.	TGTGCCAGCAGCTCGGACAGAAATTCACCCCTCCACTTT	CASSSDRNSPLHF
14	TRBV5-1	.	TRBJ2-3	TRBD1	TGCGCCAGCAGCATTGGACAGGGGCCAGATACGCAGTATTTT	CASSIGQGPDTQYF
17	TRBV4-1	.	TRBJ1-3	TRBD1	TGCGCCAGCAGCAATCCTCGGACAGGAAAGGCCGGAAACACCATATATTTT	CASSNPRTGKAGNTIYF
15	TRBV11-3	.	TRBJ2-3	TRBD2	TGTGCCAGCAGCAGACTAGCGGGATTCACAGATACGCAGTATTTT	CASSRLAGFTDTQYF
16	TRBV5-6	.	TRBJ2-1	TRBD1	TGTGCCAGCAGCTTGAGGCAGGGGGTTGGCTACAATGAGCAGTTCTTC	CASSLRQGVGYNEQFF
12	TRBV10-3	.	TRBJ2-7	TRBD2	TGTGCCATCAGTGCAGCGGGAGACGAGCAGTACTTC	CAISAAGDEQYF
14	TRBV19	.	TRBJ1-1	TRBD1	TGTGCCAGTATCCCCAGGGGGTTGAACACTGAAGCTTTCTTT	CASIPRGLNTEAFF
14	TRBV6-5	.	TRBJ2-1	.	TGTGCCAGCAGACAAGGAATCTCAGGAGGGAGGCAGTTCTTC	CASRQGISGGRQFF
14	TRBV6-5	.	TRBJ1-2	TRBD1	TGTGCCAGCAGTCGACAGGGAACTAACTATGGCTACACCTTC	CASSRQGTNYGYTF
13	TRBV12-3/TRBV12-4	.	TRBJ1-2	TRBD1	TGTGCCAGCAGTCCCAGACAGGGGGCGAGCTACACCTTC	CASSPRQGASYTF
13	TRBV5-6	once	TRBJ1-1	.	TGTGCCAGCAGCCCGCCCGGGAACACTGAAGCTTTCTTT	CASSPPGNTEAFF
15	TRBV3-1/TRBV3-2	.	TRBJ2-7	TRBD1	TGTGCCAGCAGCCAAGCGGGGACAGGGCTTTACGAGCAGTACTTC	CASSQAGTGLYEQYF
16	TRBV7-6	.	TRBJ2-5	TRBD2	TGTGCCAGCAGCTTAGGGATCGTAGCGGGAAGGGAGACCCAGTACTTC	CASSLGIVAGRETQYF
14	TRBV3-1/TRBV3-2	.	TRBJ1-2	.	TGTGCCAGCAGCCAAGAACGGGGATACGATGGCTACACCTTC	CASSQERGYDGYTF